The 9 T cell receptor beta chains presented below share a single source sample, sequenced in a study of shared clonotypes between healthy human individuals. Some clones are missing from TCRdb's copy, which holds only in-frame ones; the method was immunoSEQ multiplex PCR. The data hold more than 2,000,000 clones, with approximately 95% observed a single time. Sequencing was carried out using naive CD4+ T cells from PBMCs. Indicated subset: CD45RA+ positively selected. The receptors were gathered from a man aged 18 to 30 in good health. Some clones in this sample may be carry-over from other donors' samples.

The V call is TRBV6-1, the J call TRBJ1-2, with D possibly being TRBD1 (5 bases). With 0 bases removed from V and 3 bases from J, the gap between germline ends came to 17 bases. The CDR3 extends over 17 amino acids. Germline CDR1 and CDR2: MNHNS and SASEGT. CDR3 sequence: CASSEAKQVRGDYGYTF. The CDR3, as DNA: TGTGCCAGCAGTGAAGCGAAGCAGGTTAGGGGTGACTATGGCTACACCTTC.

V usage is TRBV5-4 and J usage is TRBJ2-3, with D perhaps matching TRBD1 (7 bases). Germline V gene sequence: CDR1 SGHNT, CDR2 YYREEE (reference sequence). This CDR3 comprises 14 residues. The germline V and J ends were trimmed by 2 bases and 3 bases, with 10 bases remaining between them. The CDR3 protein is CASSFRGATDTQYF. The CDR3 DNA is TGTGCCAGCAGCTTCAGGGGGGCAACAGATACGCAGTATTTT. Looking up the rest from reference TRBV5-4 and TRBJ2-3 gives the full variable domain: ETGVTQSPTHLIKTRGQQVTLRCSSQSGHNTVSWYQQALGQGPQFIFQYYREEENGRGNFPPRFSGLQFPNYSSELNVNALELDDSALYLCASSFRGATDTQYFGPGTRLTVL.

The chain couples TRBV19 to TRBJ2-3, with 9 bases matching TRBD2. Germline V gives CDR1 LNHDA, CDR2 SQIVND (reference sequence). The CDR3 has 15 residues. V lost 5 bases and J lost 2; bases outside the gene matches: 5. The CDR3 loop is CASSRLAEHTDTQYF. The CDR3 coding sequence is TGTGCCAGTAGTCGACTAGCGGAACACACAGATACGCAGTATTTT.

This chain connects TRBV15 to TRBJ2-7, with 12 bases matching TRBD1. The CDR3 length is 19 residues. Germline trimming cut 6 bases from V and 0 bases from J; bases unmatched to any gene: 15. Germline V gives CDR1 LNHNV, CDR2 YYDKDF (reference sequence). CDR3 DNA sequence: TGTGCCACCAGAAGTACGGGACAGGGGGCCGTCCGGAGCTCCTACGAGCAGTACTTC. Protein: CATRSTGQGAVRSSYEQYF.

The V and J genes are TRBV10-3 and TRBJ2-3, with D possibly being TRBD2 (6 bases). This CDR3 has 14 amino acids. The germline V gene encodes CDR1 ENHRY and CDR2 SYGVKD. The V gene lost 7 bases and the J gene lost 4 bases, with 15 bases spanning the gap. CDR3 loop: CAINAGFVADTQYF. The CDR3 bases are TGTGCCATCAACGCGGGGTTTGTAGCAGATACGCAGTATTTT.

This clone was counted a single time. This rearrangement joins TRBV5-6 to TRBJ2-1; 9 positions agree with TRBD2. The germline V gene has CDR1 SGHDT and CDR2 YYEEEE. This CDR3 spans 16 amino acids. V lost 4 bases and J lost 2; bases outside the gene matches: 7. The CDR3 is CASSRNRGRAYNEQFF. The DNA for the CDR3 is TGTGCCAGCAGCCGAAATCGCGGGAGGGCCTACAATGAGCAGTTCTTC. Combining the CDR3 with reference TRBV5-6 and TRBJ2-1 gives the whole variable domain DAGVTQSPTHLIKTRGQQVTLRCSPKSGHDTVSWYQQALGQGPQFIFQYYEEEERQRGNFPDRFSGHQFPNYSSELNVNALLLGDSALYLCASSRNRGRAYNEQFFGPGTRLTVL.

This clone was recorded once. The rearrangement uses TRBV9 and TRBJ2-1, with 14 positions matching TRBD2. CDR3 length: 15 residues. The J segment lost 6 bases and the V segment lost 3 bases, leaving 2 bases of the junction unmatched. Germline V gives CDR1 SGDLS, CDR2 YYNGEE. CDR3 sequence reads: CASSGGLAGVNEQFF. CDR3 coding DNA: TGTGCCAGCAGCGGGGGACTAGCGGGAGTCAATGAGCAGTTCTTC.

The J gene is TRBJ1-3, the V gene TRBV18; possibly TRBD1 for D (6 bases). Germline CDR1 and CDR2: KGHSH and LQKENI. Trimming removed 6 bases at V and 2 bases at J, with 17 bases between. The CDR3 runs to 16 residues. The CDR3 protein is CASSALGAVAGNTIYF. CDR3 sequence (DNA): TGTGCCAGCTCGGCCCTGGGGGCAGTAGCTGGAAACACCATATATTTT.

This chain links TRBV5-6 with TRBJ2-7; 7 nucleotides agree with TRBD2. CDR1 and CDR2 from the germline V gene are SGHDT and YYEEEE. CDR3 size: 14 residues. V trimming: 5 bases; J trimming: 3 bases; junction bases outside the gene matches: 8. The CDR3 spells CASRRLAVFYEQYF. The CDR3, as DNA: TGTGCCAGCAGAAGGCTAGCGGTATTCTACGAGCAGTACTTC.